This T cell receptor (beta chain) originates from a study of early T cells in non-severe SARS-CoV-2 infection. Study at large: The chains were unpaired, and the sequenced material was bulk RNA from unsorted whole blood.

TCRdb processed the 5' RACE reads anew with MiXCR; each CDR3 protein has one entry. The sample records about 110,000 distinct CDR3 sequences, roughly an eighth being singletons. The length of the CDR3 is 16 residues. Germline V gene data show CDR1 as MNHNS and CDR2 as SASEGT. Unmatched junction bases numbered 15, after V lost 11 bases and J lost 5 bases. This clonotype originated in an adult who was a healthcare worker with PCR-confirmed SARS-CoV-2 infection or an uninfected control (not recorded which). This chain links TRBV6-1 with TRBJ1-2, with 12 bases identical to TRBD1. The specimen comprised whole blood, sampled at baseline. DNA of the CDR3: TGTGCCGGGTTCGGGACAGGGGGCTCAGTTCGGTATGGCTACACCTTC. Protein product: CAGFGTGGSVRYGYTF.